This T cell receptor (beta chain) was sequenced during a study of CD4 T cells in relation to SARS-CoV-2 and coronaviruses. Study results and caveats: The assay detects memory recall responses, not culture-primed primary responses. This crossreactivity analysis covered spike protein alone, no other viral proteins.

Unexposed donor CD4+ T cells date from about 2010-2019, before the COVID-19 pandemic. Assay used: immunoSEQ multiplex PCR; TCRdb lists only in-frame clones, some missing. This sample has about 65,000 clones; approximately 87% occur once, and the top ten carry over 1.5%. A note on this clone: The target antigen is unknown.

Germline CDR1 SNHLY, CDR2 FYNNEI. The V segment lost 3 bases and the J segment 5 bases; nucleotides outside the gene matches: 6. This CDR3 has 14 amino acids. V usage is TRBV2 and J usage is TRBJ1-2; 7 nucleotides align to TRBD1. The sequenced material came from memory CD4+ T cells from PBMCs. The source of this sequence is a human donor in good health. The CDR3 DNA reads as TGTGCCAGCAGTGACCCGGGACAGAAGTATGGCTACACCTTC. Translated, it gives CASSDPGQKYGYTF.